This is a list of T cell receptor beta chains from one sample in a study of breast tumors, draining lymph nodes, adjacent tissues. TCRdb independently ran MiXCR on the multiplex PCR reads; one entry per CDR3 protein. The table has about 63,000 distinct CDR3 sequences, 57% seen once; the top ten hold roughly a fifth. Sample: breast tumor tissue. The receptors stem from a female donor with breast cancer. Some clones in this sample may be carry-over from other donors' samples. Both conserved end residues are trimmed from each CDR3. For some rows the clone size is stated as once, few or many, or as a class when expanded; others skip it.

j_call: TRBJ1-4; clone_size: -; v_call: TRBV7-2; cdr3_aa: ASSLALGGGRSIADEKLF
j_call: TRBJ1-2; clone_size: -; v_call: TRBV20-1; cdr3_aa: SVPDGVYGYT
j_call: TRBJ2-7; clone_size: many; v_call: TRBV6-2/TRBV6-3; cdr3_aa: ASIGTTSYEQY
j_call: TRBJ2-2; clone_size: -; v_call: TRBV12-3/TRBV12-4; cdr3_aa: ANFTGELF
j_call: TRBJ2-7; clone_size: few; v_call: TRBV6-6; cdr3_aa: ASSKLGQNEQY
j_call: TRBJ2-5; clone_size: -; v_call: TRBV11-3; cdr3_aa: ASSVEPMGAQY
j_call: TRBJ1-4; clone_size: few; v_call: TRBV7-8; cdr3_aa: ASSPWDGEKLF
j_call: TRBJ2-3; clone_size: -; v_call: TRBV5-1; cdr3_aa: ASSLRSLSYEQYFGPGTDTQY
j_call: TRBJ2-5; clone_size: once; v_call: TRBV24-1; cdr3_aa: ATSDIGAETQY
j_call: TRBJ1-4; clone_size: many; v_call: TRBV7-9; cdr3_aa: ASSPGQVEEKLF
j_call: TRBJ1-5; clone_size: -; v_call: TRBV24-1; cdr3_aa: ATSGGRGGNQPQH